The present T cell receptor (beta chain) was sequenced within a study of cytomegalovirus exposure and HLA in healthy donors. Study-wide points: One cluster of highly shared sequence variants probably arose as a sequencing artifact. A prior analysis recorded that most TCR beta V segments were productive about 87% or about 30% of the time. V- and J-gene trimming of TCR beta was linked (in a later analysis) to a missense DCLRE1C variant. Presence/absence analyses assumed roughly uniform sequencing depth across donors.

As for this clone: Its antigen is unidentified.

PCR primers comprised 60 Vbeta and 13 Jbeta primers. Here immunoSEQ multiplex PCR was the method, and the copy in TCRdb shows in-frame clones only, minus some. The sample yields tens of thousands of clones, 70% to 85% seen once. This TCR was sampled from a woman aged 18-29 years in good health and CMV-seropositive. The specimen sequenced was PBMCs.

The CDR3 DNA is TGTGCCAGCAGCTTGTCGGTTCTAGCGGGAGGCGACGAGCAGTACTTC. Translation: CASSLSVLAGGDEQYF. This chain joins TRBV5-6 and TRBJ2-7; 11 bases align to TRBD2. This CDR3 region has 16 residues. V lost 1 base to trimming and J lost 5 bases; unmatched junction nucleotides: 8. The V gene's germline CDR1 is SGHDT and CDR2 YYEEEE.